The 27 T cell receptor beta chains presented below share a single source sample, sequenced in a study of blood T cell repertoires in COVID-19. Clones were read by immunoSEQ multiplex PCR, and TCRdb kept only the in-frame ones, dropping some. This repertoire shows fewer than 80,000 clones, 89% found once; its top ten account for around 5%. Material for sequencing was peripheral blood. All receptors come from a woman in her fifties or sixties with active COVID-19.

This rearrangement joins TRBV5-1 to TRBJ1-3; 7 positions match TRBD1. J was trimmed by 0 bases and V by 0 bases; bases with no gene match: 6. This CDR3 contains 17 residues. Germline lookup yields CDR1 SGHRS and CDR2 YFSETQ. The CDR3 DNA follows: TGCGCCAGCAGCTTGGTCGGACAGGCCTACTCTGGAAACACCATATATTTT. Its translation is CASSLVGQAYSGNTIYF.

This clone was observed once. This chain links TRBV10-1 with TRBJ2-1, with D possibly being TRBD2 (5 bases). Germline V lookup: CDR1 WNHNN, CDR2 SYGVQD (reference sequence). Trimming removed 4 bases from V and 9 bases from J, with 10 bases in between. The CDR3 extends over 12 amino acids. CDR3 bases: TGCGCCAGCAGTGGTCGGGGTGGTGAGCAGTTCTTC. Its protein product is CASSGRGGEQFF.

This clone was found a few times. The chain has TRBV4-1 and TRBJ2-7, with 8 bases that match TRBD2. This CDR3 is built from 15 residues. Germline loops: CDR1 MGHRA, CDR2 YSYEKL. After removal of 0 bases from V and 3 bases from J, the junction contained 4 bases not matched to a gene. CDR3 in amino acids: CASSQDGLAVYEQYF. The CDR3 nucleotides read TGCGCCAGCAGCCAAGATGGACTAGCAGTCTACGAGCAGTACTTC.

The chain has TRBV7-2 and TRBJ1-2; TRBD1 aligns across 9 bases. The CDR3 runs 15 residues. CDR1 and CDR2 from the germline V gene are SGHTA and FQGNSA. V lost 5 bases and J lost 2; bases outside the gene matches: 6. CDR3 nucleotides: TGTGCCAGCAGCACGGGACAGGGACTCAACTATGGCTACACCTTC. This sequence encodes CASSTGQGLNYGYTF.

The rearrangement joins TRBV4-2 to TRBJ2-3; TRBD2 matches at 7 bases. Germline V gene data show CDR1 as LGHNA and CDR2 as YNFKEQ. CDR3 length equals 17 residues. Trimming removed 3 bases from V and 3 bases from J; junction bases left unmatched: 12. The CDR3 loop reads CASSQPGRRGGTDTQYF. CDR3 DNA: TGTGCCAGCAGCCAGCCGGGCCGAAGGGGAGGGACAGATACGCAGTATTTT.

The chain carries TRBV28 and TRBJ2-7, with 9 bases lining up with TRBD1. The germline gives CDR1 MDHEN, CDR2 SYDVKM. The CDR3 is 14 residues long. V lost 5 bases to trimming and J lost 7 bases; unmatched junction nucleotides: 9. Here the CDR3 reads CASSNRDRVDEQYF. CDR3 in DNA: TGTGCCAGCAGTAACCGGGACAGGGTTGATGAGCAGTACTTC.

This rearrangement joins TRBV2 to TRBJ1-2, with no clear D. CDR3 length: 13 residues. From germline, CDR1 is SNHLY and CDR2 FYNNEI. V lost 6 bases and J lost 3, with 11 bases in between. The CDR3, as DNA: TGTGCCAGCAGAGGAGACCCCGACTATGGCTACACCTTC. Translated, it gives CASRGDPDYGYTF.

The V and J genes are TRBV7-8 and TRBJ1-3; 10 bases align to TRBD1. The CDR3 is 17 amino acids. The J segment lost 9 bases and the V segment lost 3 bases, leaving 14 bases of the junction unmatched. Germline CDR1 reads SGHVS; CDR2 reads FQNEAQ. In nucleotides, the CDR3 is TGTGCCAGCAGCTTCGCCGGGACAGGGGACCGCAGGGGCACCATATATTTT. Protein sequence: CASSFAGTGDRRGTIYF.

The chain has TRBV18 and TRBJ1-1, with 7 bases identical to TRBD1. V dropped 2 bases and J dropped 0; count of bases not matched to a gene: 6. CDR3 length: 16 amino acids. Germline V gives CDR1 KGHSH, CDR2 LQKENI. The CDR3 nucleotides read TGTGCCAGCTCACCATTGGGACAGACTATGAACACTGAAGCTTTCTTT. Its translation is CASSPLGQTMNTEAFF.

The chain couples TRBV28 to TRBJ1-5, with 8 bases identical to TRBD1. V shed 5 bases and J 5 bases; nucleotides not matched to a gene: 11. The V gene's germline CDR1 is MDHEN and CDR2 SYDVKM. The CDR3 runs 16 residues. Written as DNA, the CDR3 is TGTGCCAGCAGTCCCGCAGGGGGCAGGTTCCATCAGCCCCAGCATTTT. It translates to CASSPAGGRFHQPQHF.

Written as DNA, the CDR3 is TGTGCCAGCAGCTTGGAATCTGGTAGCGGGAGGGCCTTAAGTAGGTACGAGCAGTACTTC. It specifies CASSLESGSGRALSRYEQYF. This chain joins TRBV5-4 and TRBJ2-7; 11 bases align to TRBD2. Germline V gives CDR1 SGHNT, CDR2 YYREEE (reference sequence). The CDR3 extends over 20 amino acids. V shed 0 bases, J shed 4 bases, and the junction held 18 bases outside the gene matches. Variable domain in full (rest from reference TRBV5-4 and TRBJ2-7): ETGVTQSPTHLIKTRGQQVTLRCSSQSGHNTVSWYQQALGQGPQFIFQYYREEENGRGNFPPRFSGLQFPNYSSELNVNALELDDSALYLCASSLESGSGRALSRYEQYFGPGTRLTVT.

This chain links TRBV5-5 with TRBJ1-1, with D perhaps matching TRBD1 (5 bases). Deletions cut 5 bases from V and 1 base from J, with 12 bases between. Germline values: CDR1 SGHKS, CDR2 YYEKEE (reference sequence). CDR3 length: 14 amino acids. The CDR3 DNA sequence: TGTGCCAGCAGGCTCGGTCAGGGGAACACTGAAGCTTTCTTT. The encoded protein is CASRLGQGNTEAFF.

This chain's CDR3 is CAWDTGGADQPQHF. The CDR3 coding sequence is TGTGCCTGGGATACAGGGGGCGCGGATCAGCCCCAGCATTTT. V and J are TRBV30 and TRBJ1-5, with TRBD1 identical over 9 bases. V lost 5 bases, J lost 5 bases, and 7 bases stayed unmatched. This CDR3 comprises 14 residues. Per the germline V gene, CDR1 is GTSNPN and CDR2 is SVGIG (reference sequence).

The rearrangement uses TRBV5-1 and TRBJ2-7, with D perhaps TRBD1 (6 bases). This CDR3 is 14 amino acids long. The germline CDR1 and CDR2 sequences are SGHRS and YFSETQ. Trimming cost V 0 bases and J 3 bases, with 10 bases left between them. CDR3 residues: CASSLVGAFYEQYF. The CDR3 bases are TGCGCCAGCAGCTTGGTGGGGGCGTTCTACGAGCAGTACTTC.

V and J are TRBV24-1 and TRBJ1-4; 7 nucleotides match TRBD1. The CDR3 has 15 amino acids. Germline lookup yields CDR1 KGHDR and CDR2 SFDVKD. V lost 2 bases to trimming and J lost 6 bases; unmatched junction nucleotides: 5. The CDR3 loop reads CATSDSGTVDEKLFF. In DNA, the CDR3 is TGTGCCACCAGTGATTCCGGGACAGTTGATGAAAAACTGTTTTTT.

The CDR3 nucleotides are TGTGCCAGCAGCACGGTCGCTAGCGGGTCTTATACGCAGTATTTT. It encodes CASSTVASGSYTQYF. This chain uses TRBV9 with TRBJ2-3; 8 bases map to TRBD2. V lost 4 bases, J lost 7 bases, and 11 bases stayed unmatched. The CDR3 runs to 15 residues. Germline lookup yields CDR1 SGDLS and CDR2 YYNGEE.

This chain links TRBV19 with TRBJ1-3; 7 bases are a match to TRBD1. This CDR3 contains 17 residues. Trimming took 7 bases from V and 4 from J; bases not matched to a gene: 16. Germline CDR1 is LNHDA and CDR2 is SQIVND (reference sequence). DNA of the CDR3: TGTGCCAGTATAATCTTCCGACAGGGCACAGGGGGAAACACCATATATTTT. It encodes CASIIFRQGTGGNTIYF. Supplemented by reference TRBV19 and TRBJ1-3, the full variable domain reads DGGITQSPKYLFRKEGQNVTLSCEQNLNHDAMYWYRQDPGQGLRLIYYSQIVNDFQKGDIAEGYSVSREKKESFPLTVTSAQKNPTAFYLCASIIFRQGTGGNTIYFGEGSWLTVV.

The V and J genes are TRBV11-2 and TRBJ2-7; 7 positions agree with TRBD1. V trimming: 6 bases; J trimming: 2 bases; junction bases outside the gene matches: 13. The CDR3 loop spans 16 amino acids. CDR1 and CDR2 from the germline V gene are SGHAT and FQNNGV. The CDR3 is CASRTNTGADPYEQYF. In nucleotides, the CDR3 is TGTGCCAGCAGAACGAACACAGGGGCCGACCCCTACGAGCAGTACTTC.

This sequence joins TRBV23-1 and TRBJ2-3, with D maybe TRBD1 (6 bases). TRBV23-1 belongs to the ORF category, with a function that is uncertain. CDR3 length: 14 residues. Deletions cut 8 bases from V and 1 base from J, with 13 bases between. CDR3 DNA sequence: TGCGCCAGCCCGGACAGAAACCGCACAGATACGCAGTATTTT. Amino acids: CASPDRNRTDTQYF.

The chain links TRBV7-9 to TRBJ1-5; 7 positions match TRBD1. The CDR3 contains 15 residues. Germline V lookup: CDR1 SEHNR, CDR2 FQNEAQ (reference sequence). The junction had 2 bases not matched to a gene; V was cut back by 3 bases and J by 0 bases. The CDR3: CASSLGDSSNQPQHF. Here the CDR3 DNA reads TGTGCCAGCAGCTTGGGGGACAGTAGCAATCAGCCCCAGCATTTT.

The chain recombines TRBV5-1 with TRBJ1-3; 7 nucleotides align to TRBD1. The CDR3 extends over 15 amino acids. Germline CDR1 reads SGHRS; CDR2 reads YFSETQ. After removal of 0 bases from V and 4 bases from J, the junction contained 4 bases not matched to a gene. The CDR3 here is CASSLEGQSGNTIYF. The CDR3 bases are TGCGCCAGCAGCTTGGAGGGACAGTCCGGAAACACCATATATTTT.

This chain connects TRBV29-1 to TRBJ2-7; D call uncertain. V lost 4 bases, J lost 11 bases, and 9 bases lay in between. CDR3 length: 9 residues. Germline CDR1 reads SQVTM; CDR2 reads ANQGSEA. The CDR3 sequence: CSVGLQKYF. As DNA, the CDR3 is TGCAGCGTTGGTCTGCAGAAGTACTTC.

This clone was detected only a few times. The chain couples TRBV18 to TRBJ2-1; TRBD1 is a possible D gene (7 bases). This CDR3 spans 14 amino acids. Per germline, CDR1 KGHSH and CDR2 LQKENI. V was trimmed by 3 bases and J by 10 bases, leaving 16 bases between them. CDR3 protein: CASSPRDSRGEQFF. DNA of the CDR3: TGTGCCAGCTCACCCCGGGACAGTCGGGGGGAGCAGTTCTTC.

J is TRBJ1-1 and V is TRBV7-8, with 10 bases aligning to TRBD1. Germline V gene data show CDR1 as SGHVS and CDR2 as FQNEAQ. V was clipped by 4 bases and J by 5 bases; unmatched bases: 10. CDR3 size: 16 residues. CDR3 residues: CASSSRRQGARTEAFF. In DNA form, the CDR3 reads TGTGCCAGCAGCTCGAGACGACAGGGGGCAAGAACTGAAGCTTTCTTT.

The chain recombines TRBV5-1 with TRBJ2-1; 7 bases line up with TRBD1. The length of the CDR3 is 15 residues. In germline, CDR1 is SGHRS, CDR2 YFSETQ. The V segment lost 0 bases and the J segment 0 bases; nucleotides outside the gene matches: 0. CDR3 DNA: TGCGCCAGCAGCTTGGGACAGGGCTCCTACAATGAGCAGTTCTTC. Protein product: CASSLGQGSYNEQFF.

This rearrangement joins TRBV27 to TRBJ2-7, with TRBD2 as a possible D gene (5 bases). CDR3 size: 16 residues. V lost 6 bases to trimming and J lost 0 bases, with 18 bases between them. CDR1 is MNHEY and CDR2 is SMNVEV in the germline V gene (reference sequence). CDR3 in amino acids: CASSTRTPPSSYEQYF. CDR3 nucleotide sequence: TGTGCCAGCAGCACTAGAACCCCCCCGTCCTCCTACGAGCAGTACTTC.

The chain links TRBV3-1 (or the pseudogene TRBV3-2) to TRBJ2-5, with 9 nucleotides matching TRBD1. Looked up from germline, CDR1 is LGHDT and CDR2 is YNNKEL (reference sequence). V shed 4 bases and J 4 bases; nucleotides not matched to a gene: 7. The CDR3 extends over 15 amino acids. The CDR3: CASSPGTGPPETQYF. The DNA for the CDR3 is TGTGCCAGCAGCCCGGGGACAGGGCCCCCAGAGACCCAGTACTTC.